The rows below give T cell receptor beta chains drawn from one sample of a study of blood T cell repertoires in COVID-19. Here immunoSEQ multiplex PCR was the method, and the copy in TCRdb shows in-frame clones only, minus some. The repertoire includes about 70,000 clones, under 80% of them detected once, and 25% to 30% sits in the top ten. The material sequenced was peripheral blood. These receptors were obtained from an elderly woman with active or convalescent COVID-19. Both conserved end residues are part of each CDR3. The D gene is left open where the match is weak. Some rows mark clone size as missing; the rest say once, few, many or name a class of expanded clone.

CDR3 DNA,CDR3 protein,clone size,D gene,V gene,J gene
TGCGCCAGCAGGACGACAGGAGACACCGGGGAGCTGTTTTTT,CASRTTGDTGELFF,many,NA,TRBV5-1,TRBJ2-2
TGTGCCAGCAGCCAGGTCCAGGGGGCTGTATATGGCTACACCTTC,CASSQVQGAVYGYTF,NA,TRBD1,TRBV7-9,TRBJ1-2
TGCAGCGGGACAGGGGGGTACAATGAGCAGTTCTTC,CSGTGGYNEQFF,many,TRBD1,TRBV29-1,TRBJ2-1
TGTGCCAGCAGCTCTCCGGGACAGAAAACTGAAGCTTTCTTT,CASSSPGQKTEAFF,NA,TRBD1,TRBV5-4,TRBJ1-1
TGTGCCAGCAGCTTAGTAACCGGGACAGGAGAGCAAGAGACCCAGTACTTC,CASSLVTGTGEQETQYF,NA,TRBD1,TRBV7-9,TRBJ2-5
TGCGCCAGCAGCCAAGACGGGGTACCCTATAATTCACCCCTCCACTTT,CASSQDGVPYNSPLHF,few,NA,TRBV4-3,TRBJ1-6
TGTGCCAGCAGCCCCGTAGGAGCTCCTAGCACAGATACGCAGTATTTT,CASSPVGAPSTDTQYF,NA,NA,TRBV7-6,TRBJ2-3
TGTGCCAGCAGCCACGGGGGGCCGAGCACAGATACGCAGTATTTT,CASSHGGPSTDTQYF,NA,NA,TRBV3-1/TRBV3-2,TRBJ2-3
TGTGCCAGCAGCATGGATCCCGTGAGGGAGCAGTACTTC,CASSMDPVREQYF,NA,NA,TRBV11-2,TRBJ2-7
TGTGCCAGCAGTGGTCCGGGAAAGGGGGATCAGCCCCAGCATTTT,CASSGPGKGDQPQHF,NA,NA,TRBV6-4,TRBJ1-5
TGTGCCAGCAGCTTAGCGCGAGACACCAATGAAAAACTGTTTTTT,CASSLARDTNEKLFF,once,NA,TRBV7-2,TRBJ1-4
TGTGCCAGCAGAAAACCAGGGACAATCTGGGACACCATATATTTT,CASRKPGTIWDTIYF,NA,NA,TRBV11-2,TRBJ1-3
TGTGCCAGCAGTTACTCGACACAGGGGGCCTATAATGAGCAGTTCTTC,CASSYSTQGAYNEQFF,NA,TRBD1,TRBV6-5,TRBJ2-1
TGTGCCAGCAGTTCGAAGCCGGGACTAGCGGGGGGGCGGACAGATACGCAGTATTTT,CASSSKPGLAGGRTDTQYF,NA,TRBD2,TRBV6-2/TRBV6-3,TRBJ2-3
TGTGCCAGCAGCTCACTAACCGGGACAAGCACTGAAGCTTTCTTT,CASSSLTGTSTEAFF,NA,NA,TRBV5-6,TRBJ1-1
TGCGCCAGCAGCCAAGCTCTATGGGGGACAGGGGATGAAAAACTGTTTTTT,CASSQALWGTGDEKLFF,NA,TRBD1,TRBV4-3,TRBJ1-4
TGTGCCAGCAGCTTACAGGGGGAGAATGGCTACACCTTC,CASSLQGENGYTF,NA,TRBD1,TRBV5-4,TRBJ1-2
TGTGCCAGCAGCTTGGACAGGGGAAATGGCTACACCTTC,CASSLDRGNGYTF,NA,TRBD1,TRBV13,TRBJ1-2
TGTGCCAGCAGCTTAGCAGGGACAGGGGGCGGCATTCAGTACTTC,CASSLAGTGGGIQYF,NA,TRBD1,TRBV7-2,TRBJ2-4
TGTGCCAGCAGTGTGAGGGATAGCGGGGGGGGACAAGAGACCCAGTACTTC,CASSVRDSGGGQETQYF,NA,TRBD2,TRBV2,TRBJ2-5
TGTGCCAGCAGCTTAAAACAGCAAGGGGGTACAGATACGCAGTATTTT,CASSLKQQGGTDTQYF,NA,NA,TRBV11-2,TRBJ2-3
TGTGCCAGCAGTTTATTGGGGGGGACTGAAGCTTTCTTT,CASSLLGGTEAFF,NA,NA,TRBV28,TRBJ1-1
TGTGCCAGCAGTTTAGGAGGGGCCGGGGGTGAAAAACTGTTTTTT,CASSLGGAGGEKLFF,NA,NA,TRBV28,TRBJ1-4
TGTGCCAGTAGTACTACAGGGGCCAATCAGCCCCAGCATTTT,CASSTTGANQPQHF,NA,TRBD1,TRBV19,TRBJ1-5
TGTGCCTGGAGCCCCCCGACAGCTTACGAGCAGTACTTC,CAWSPPTAYEQYF,NA,NA,TRBV30,TRBJ2-7
TGTGCCAGCAGCCATACCCTGGGACAGGGTAAGGGCTACACCTTC,CASSHTLGQGKGYTF,NA,TRBD1,TRBV3-1/TRBV3-2,TRBJ1-2
TGCGCCAGCAGCCCTCACGGGCAGGGGAATGTAGGCACTGAAGCTTTCTTT,CASSPHGQGNVGTEAFF,NA,NA,TRBV4-3,TRBJ1-1
TGTGCCAGCAGCTTAGCACAGGCGAATTCACCCCTCCACTTT,CASSLAQANSPLHF,NA,NA,TRBV7-8,TRBJ1-6
TGCGCCAGCAGCCAAGCTGAGGACAGCTCCTACGAGCAGTACTTC,CASSQAEDSSYEQYF,few,NA,TRBV4-3,TRBJ2-7
TGCGCCAGCAGCTTGGGTTTGCAGGGCAAAGAAGAGACCCAGTACTTC,CASSLGLQGKEETQYF,NA,NA,TRBV5-1,TRBJ2-5
TGTGCCAGCAGCCCCTCCGGACTAGCGGGGCGGGAGCAGTTCTTC,CASSPSGLAGREQFF,NA,TRBD2,TRBV3-1/TRBV3-2,TRBJ2-1
TGTGCCAGCAGCTGGACGGGACAGAATCCTGGCGGGGAGCTGTTTTTT,CASSWTGQNPGGELFF,NA,TRBD1,TRBV5-6,TRBJ2-2
TGTGCCAGCAGCCAAGCGGCTGAAGCTTTCTTT,CASSQAAEAFF,once,NA,TRBV3-1/TRBV3-2,TRBJ1-1
TGTGCCACCCGACAGGGCGGTAACTATGGCTACACCTTC,CATRQGGNYGYTF,NA,TRBD1,TRBV28,TRBJ1-2
TGTGCCAGCAGCTATAAGCGTGAAAAACTGTTTTTT,CASSYKREKLFF,NA,NA,TRBV7-9,TRBJ1-4
TGTGCCAGCAGCCTATTCGGGACAGGGGGAGGAGGAAACACCATATATTTT,CASSLFGTGGGGNTIYF,few,TRBD1,TRBV11-2,TRBJ1-3
TGTGCCAGTAGACTTCTGGGAGAAGAGACCCAGTACTTC,CASRLLGEETQYF,NA,NA,TRBV19,TRBJ2-5
TGTGCCAGCAGCCCCGGGACTAGCGGAGTAGATACGCAGTATTTT,CASSPGTSGVDTQYF,NA,TRBD2,TRBV5-4,TRBJ2-3
TGTGCCAGCAGCCTCCCGGGACAGGGTTTCGATGGCTACACCTTC,CASSLPGQGFDGYTF,NA,TRBD1,TRBV3-1/TRBV3-2,TRBJ1-2
TGTGCCAGCAGCCGCGGGGCGGAGATCTACAATGAGCAGTTCTTC,CASSRGAEIYNEQFF,NA,NA,TRBV7-2,TRBJ2-1
TGTGCCAGCAGCTTTAACAGGGATGGCTACACCTTC,CASSFNRDGYTF,NA,NA,TRBV7-9,TRBJ1-2
TGTGCCAGCAGCCTCCGACAGGGGGCGCCCCCGCCGGAGTTCTTC,CASSLRQGAPPPEFF,NA,TRBD1,TRBV7-2,TRBJ2-1
TGTGCCAGCAGTCAAACCCAGGGGGCTTTCTCTGGGGCCAACGTCCTGACTTTC,CASSQTQGAFSGANVLTF,NA,TRBD1,TRBV28,TRBJ2-6
TGTGCCAGCAGTTCACAGGGGGTTTCCGGGGAGCTGTTTTTT,CASSSQGVSGELFF,NA,TRBD1,TRBV27,TRBJ2-2
TGTGCCAGCAGCCCCAGGGAAAATCAGCCCCAGCATTTT,CASSPRENQPQHF,few,NA,TRBV7-3,TRBJ1-5
TGCGCCAGCAGCTTCACGTCCAGGGGAAGAGAGACCCAGTACTTC,CASSFTSRGRETQYF,NA,NA,TRBV5-1,TRBJ2-5
TGCAGCGTTGCCTACACAGATACGCAGTATTTT,CSVAYTDTQYF,NA,NA,TRBV29-1,TRBJ2-3
TGTGCCAGCAGTGGGACAGAAGCTAACTATGGCTACACCTTC,CASSGTEANYGYTF,NA,TRBD1,TRBV9,TRBJ1-2
TGTGCCAGCAGCCCGCTTACAGGGGGTGGTGGAAACACCATATATTTT,CASSPLTGGGGNTIYF,NA,TRBD1,TRBV7-2,TRBJ1-3
TGTGCCAGCAGCCTTCGAGAGAGCGGGGGGAGGAGGGATACGCAGTATTTT,CASSLRESGGRRDTQYF,NA,TRBD2,TRBV11-2,TRBJ2-3
TGCGCCAGCAGCTTGGACAGGACCGCGAGCGCTTTCTTT,CASSLDRTASAFF,NA,NA,TRBV5-1,TRBJ1-1
TGTGCCAGTAGTATGGAGAATTCACCCCTCCACTTT,CASSMENSPLHF,NA,NA,TRBV19,TRBJ1-6